The 9 T cell receptor beta chains below come from one sample, sequenced in a study of blood T cell repertoires in COVID-19. Some clones are missing from TCRdb's copy, which holds only in-frame ones; the method was immunoSEQ multiplex PCR. The sample consists of 120,000 to 150,000 clones, roughly 86% of them appearing once. The sequencing sample was made of peripheral blood. Receptors originate from a human donor in a cohort sampled during active COVID-19.

V usage is TRBV19 and J usage is TRBJ2-1; 11 positions match TRBD2. This CDR3 is 14 amino acids long. The germline CDR1 and CDR2 sequences are LNHDA and SQIVND (reference sequence). The V segment lost 7 bases and the J segment 2 bases; nucleotides outside the gene matches: 1. The CDR3 coding sequence is TGTGCCAGTAAACTAGCGGGAGCCTACAATGAGCAGTTCTTC. The encoded protein is CASKLAGAYNEQFF. The full variable domain, rest sourced from reference TRBV19 and TRBJ2-1, is DGGITQSPKYLFRKEGQNVTLSCEQNLNHDAMYWYRQDPGQGLRLIYYSQIVNDFQKGDIAEGYSVSREKKESFPLTVTSAQKNPTAFYLCASKLAGAYNEQFFGPGTRLTVL.

This chain links TRBV18 with TRBJ1-2; a weak D match, TRBD1 (6 bases). Germline-derived CDR1 and CDR2 are KGHSH and LQKENI. Trimming cost V 5 bases and J 2 bases, with 12 bases left between them. The CDR3 loop spans 14 amino acids. The CDR3 spells CASSLRTENYGYTF. The CDR3 DNA sequence: TGTGCCAGCTCATTGAGGACAGAAAACTATGGCTACACCTTC.

The CDR3 DNA follows: TGTGCCAGCAGTCCCGGAGGGCGGGAGGGAACAGATACGCAGTATTTT. This gives the protein CASSPGGREGTDTQYF. This chain uses TRBV6-4 with TRBJ2-3, with 9 bases aligning to TRBD2. The CDR3 has 16 amino acids. Germline CDR1 reads MRHNA; CDR2 reads SNTAGT. V lost 5 bases to trimming and J lost 3 bases; unmatched junction nucleotides: 9.

The chain recombines TRBV6-5 with TRBJ1-1; D not resolved. V was pared by 0 bases and J by 7 bases, with 12 bases between. Per germline, CDR1 MNHEY and CDR2 SVGAGI. This CDR3 has 14 residues. CDR3 sequence: CASSYSWKAVEAFF. CDR3 coding DNA: TGTGCCAGCAGTTACTCGTGGAAAGCGGTTGAAGCTTTCTTT.

The chain links TRBV24-1 to TRBJ2-1; 10 positions agree with TRBD1. The CDR3 runs 16 residues. Germline V lookup: CDR1 KGHDR, CDR2 SFDVKD. Losses at the gene ends were 4 bases for V and 5 bases for J; bases not matched to a gene: 7. The CDR3 protein is CATSDAGTGENNEQFF. The CDR3 bases are TGTGCCACCAGTGACGCCGGGACAGGGGAGAACAATGAGCAGTTCTTC.

J is TRBJ2-7 and V is TRBV28; 7 nucleotides align to TRBD2. Germline trimming cut 3 bases from V and 4 bases from J; bases unmatched to any gene: 12. CDR1 and CDR2 from the germline V gene are MDHEN and SYDVKM. The CDR3 runs 16 residues. In DNA form, the CDR3 reads TGTGCCAGCAGTTTTCAGTCTAGCGGAAGTCGTTACGAGCAGTACTTC. It codes for CASSFQSSGSRYEQYF.

The chain is built from TRBV28 and TRBJ1-5; D remains ambiguous. CDR1 and CDR2 (germline): MDHEN, SYDVKM. The CDR3 covers 15 residues. V lost 8 bases and J 2 bases, leaving 16 bases between the germline ends. The CDR3 reads CASAIYIGGNQPQHF. As DNA, the CDR3 is TGTGCCAGCGCGATCTACATCGGGGGCAATCAGCCCCAGCATTTT.

The chain recombines TRBV5-1 with TRBJ1-1; 7 bases are shared with TRBD1. V was pared by 4 bases and J by 0 bases, with 6 bases of the junction left unmatched. Germline V gives CDR1 SGHRS, CDR2 YFSETQ. The CDR3 runs 15 residues. The CDR3 region has the DNA TGCGCCAGCAGCCTCCAGGGGGAGCTGAACACTGAAGCTTTCTTT. It is translated as CASSLQGELNTEAFF.

The genes are TRBV3-1 (or the pseudogene TRBV3-2) and TRBJ2-2; D perhaps matches TRBD2 (6 bases). The V end lost 1 base, the J end lost 6 bases, and 6 bases lay between the germline ends. The germline V gene encodes CDR1 LGHDT and CDR2 YNNKEL (reference sequence). The CDR3 totals 13 residues. The CDR3 loop reads CASSQGRAGELFF. In DNA form, the CDR3 reads TGTGCCAGCAGCCAAGGGAGGGCCGGGGAGCTGTTTTTT.